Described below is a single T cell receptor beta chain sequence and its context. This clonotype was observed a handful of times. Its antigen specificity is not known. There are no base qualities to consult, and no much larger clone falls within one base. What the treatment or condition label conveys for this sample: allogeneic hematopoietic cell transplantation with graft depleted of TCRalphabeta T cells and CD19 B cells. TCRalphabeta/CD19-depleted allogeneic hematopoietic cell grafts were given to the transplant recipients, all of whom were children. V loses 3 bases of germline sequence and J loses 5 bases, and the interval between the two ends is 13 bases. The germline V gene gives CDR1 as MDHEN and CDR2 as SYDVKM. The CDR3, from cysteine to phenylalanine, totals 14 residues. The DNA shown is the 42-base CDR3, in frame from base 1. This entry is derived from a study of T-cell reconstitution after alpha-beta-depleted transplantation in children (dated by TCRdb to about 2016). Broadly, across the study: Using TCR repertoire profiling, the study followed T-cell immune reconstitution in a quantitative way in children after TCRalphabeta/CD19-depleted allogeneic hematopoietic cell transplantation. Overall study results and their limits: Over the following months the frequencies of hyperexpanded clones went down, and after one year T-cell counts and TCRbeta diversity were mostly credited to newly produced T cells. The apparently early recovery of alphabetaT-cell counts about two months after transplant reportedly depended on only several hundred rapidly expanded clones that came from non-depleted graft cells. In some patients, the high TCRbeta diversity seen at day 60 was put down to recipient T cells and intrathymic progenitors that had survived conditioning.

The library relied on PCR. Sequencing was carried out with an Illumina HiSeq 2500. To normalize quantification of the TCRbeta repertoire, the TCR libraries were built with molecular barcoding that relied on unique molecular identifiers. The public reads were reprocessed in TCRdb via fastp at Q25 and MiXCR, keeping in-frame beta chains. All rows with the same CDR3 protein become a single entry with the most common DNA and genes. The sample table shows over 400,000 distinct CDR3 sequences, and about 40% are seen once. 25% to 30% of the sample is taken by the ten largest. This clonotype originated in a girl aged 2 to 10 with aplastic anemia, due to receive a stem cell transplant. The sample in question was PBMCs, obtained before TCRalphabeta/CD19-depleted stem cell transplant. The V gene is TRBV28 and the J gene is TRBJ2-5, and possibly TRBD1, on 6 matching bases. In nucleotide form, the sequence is TGTGCCAGCAGTTTTGGACAGCCACCCGAGACCCAGTACTTC. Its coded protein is CASSFGQPPETQYF.